This entry lists 6 T cell receptor beta chains sequenced from one sample in a study of human T cells and chemical hapten exposure. Time point meaning: patch test 2, 6 weeks after DPC sensitization. Noted treatment: therapeutic diphenylcyclopropenone sensitization with weekly scalp DPC. TCRdb recomputed calls from the RACE reads with MiXCR, one row per CDR3 protein. Seen here are about 69,000 distinct CDR3 sequences, about a tenth observed once, and the top ten hold about 6.9%. The specimen was whole blood, collected in connection with sensitization to the hapten diphenylcyclopropenone (DPC). These TCRs come from a woman between 50 and 59 years old with alopecia areata. Some clones in this sample may be carry-over from other donors' samples.

The chain recombines TRBV11-2 with TRBJ1-2; tentatively, D is TRBD1 (5 bases). Germline-derived CDR1 and CDR2 are SGHAT and FQNNGV. Trimming took off 3 bases at V and 6 bases at J, with 11 bases between the two ends. This CDR3 spans 13 amino acids. CDR3 bases: TGTGCCAGCAGCTTGACGGGGCGAAATGGCTACACCTTC. Residues: CASSLTGRNGYTF.

V is TRBV20-1 and J is TRBJ1-1; unclear D gene. Germline V lookup: CDR1 DFQATT, CDR2 SNEGSKA (reference sequence). V gave up 5 bases and J gave up 0 bases, with 13 bases separating them. The CDR3 covers 14 residues. CDR3 DNA sequence: TGCAGTGCTCTAAGTCTCGTTCTGAACACTGAAGCTTTCTTT. Translating it yields CSALSLVLNTEAFF.

This clonotype was detected ten times or more. V usage is TRBV7-6 and J usage is TRBJ1-4; D perhaps matches TRBD1 (5 bases). Looked up from germline, CDR1 is SGHVS and CDR2 is FNYEAQ. Trimming left V 3 bases short and J 7 bases short, with 15 bases between. CDR3 size: 15 residues. The DNA of the CDR3 is TGTGCCAGCAGCTTGGGGGACCCCGGCGGTGAAAAACTGTTTTTT. It translates to CASSLGDPGGEKLFF.

This clonotype occurred many times. The chain carries TRBV11-2 and TRBJ2-5; 7 positions agree with TRBD2. Trimming at V came to 5 bases and at J to 5 bases, leaving 11 bases not matched to a gene. Germline V lookup: CDR1 SGHAT, CDR2 FQNNGV. The CDR3 runs 15 residues. CDR3 loop: CASSSSGSVWETQYF. CDR3 nucleotides: TGTGCCAGCAGCAGTAGCGGGTCGGTGTGGGAGACCCAGTACTTC.

This clonotype came up many times. This chain links TRBV18 with TRBJ1-2; D possibly corresponds to TRBD1 (5 bases). The CDR3 spans 13 residues. Trimming cost V 6 bases and J 2 bases, with 10 bases left between them. CDR1 and CDR2 (germline): KGHSH, LQKENI. CDR3: CASSDQGNYGYTF. The CDR3 DNA reads as TGTGCCAGCTCCGATCAGGGCAACTATGGCTACACCTTC.

This rearrangement joins TRBV10-3 to TRBJ1-2; 7 bases match TRBD1. With 3 bases clipped from V and 4 bases from J, the junction kept 2 bases outside the gene matches. Germline lookup yields CDR1 ENHRY and CDR2 SYGVKD. This CDR3 comprises 13 residues. The CDR3 spells CAISERDSYGYTF. The DNA for the CDR3 is TGTGCCATCAGTGAAAGGGACAGCTATGGCTACACCTTC.